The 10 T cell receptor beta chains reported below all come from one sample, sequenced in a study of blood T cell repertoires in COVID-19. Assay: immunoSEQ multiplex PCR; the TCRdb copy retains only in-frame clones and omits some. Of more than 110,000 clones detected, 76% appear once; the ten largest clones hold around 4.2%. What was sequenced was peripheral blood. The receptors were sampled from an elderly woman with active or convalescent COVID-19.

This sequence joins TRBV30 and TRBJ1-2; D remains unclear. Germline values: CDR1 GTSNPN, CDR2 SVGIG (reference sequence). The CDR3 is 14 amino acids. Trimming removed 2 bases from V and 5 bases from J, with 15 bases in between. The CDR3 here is CAWSKTDRIYGYTF. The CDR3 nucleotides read TGTGCCTGGAGTAAGACTGATCGAATATATGGCTACACCTTC.

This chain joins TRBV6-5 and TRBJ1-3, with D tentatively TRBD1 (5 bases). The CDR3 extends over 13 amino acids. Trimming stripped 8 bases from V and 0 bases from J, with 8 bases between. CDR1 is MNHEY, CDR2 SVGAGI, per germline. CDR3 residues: CASGHPSGNTIYF. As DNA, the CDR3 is TGTGCCAGCGGACATCCCTCTGGAAACACCATATATTTT.

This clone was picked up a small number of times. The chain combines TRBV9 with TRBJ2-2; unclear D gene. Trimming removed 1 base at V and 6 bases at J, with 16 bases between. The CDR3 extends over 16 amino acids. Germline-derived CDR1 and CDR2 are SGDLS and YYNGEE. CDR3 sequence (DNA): TGTGCCAGCAGCGTATCGGCCAGGAAAAAATCCGGGGAGCTGTTTTTT. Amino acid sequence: CASSVSARKKSGELFF.

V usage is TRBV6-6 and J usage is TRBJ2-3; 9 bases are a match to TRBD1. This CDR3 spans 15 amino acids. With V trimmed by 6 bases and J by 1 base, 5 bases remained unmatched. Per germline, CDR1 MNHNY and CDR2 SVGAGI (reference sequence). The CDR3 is CASSQTGGGTDTQYF. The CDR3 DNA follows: TGTGCCAGCAGCCAGACAGGGGGTGGCACAGATACGCAGTATTTT.

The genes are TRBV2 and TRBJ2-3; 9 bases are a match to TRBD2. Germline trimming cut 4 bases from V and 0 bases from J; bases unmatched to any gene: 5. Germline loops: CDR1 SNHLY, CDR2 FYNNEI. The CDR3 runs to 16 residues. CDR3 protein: CASSGVAGDSTDTQYF. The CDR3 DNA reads TGTGCCAGCAGTGGAGTAGCGGGGGATAGCACAGATACGCAGTATTTT.

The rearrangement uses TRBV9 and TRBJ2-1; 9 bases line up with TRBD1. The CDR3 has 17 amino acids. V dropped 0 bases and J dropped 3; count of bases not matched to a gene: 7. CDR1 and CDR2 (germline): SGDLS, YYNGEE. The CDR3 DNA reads TGTGCCAGCAGCGTAGTAGTAGGGACAGGGTTCTACAATGAGCAGTTCTTC. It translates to CASSVVVGTGFYNEQFF.

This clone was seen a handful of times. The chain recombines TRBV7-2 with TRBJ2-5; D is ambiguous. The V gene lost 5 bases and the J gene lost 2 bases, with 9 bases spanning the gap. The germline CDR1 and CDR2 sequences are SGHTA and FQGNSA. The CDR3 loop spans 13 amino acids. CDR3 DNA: TGTGCCAGCAGCCTACGATTACAAGAGACCCAGTACTTC. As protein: CASSLRLQETQYF.

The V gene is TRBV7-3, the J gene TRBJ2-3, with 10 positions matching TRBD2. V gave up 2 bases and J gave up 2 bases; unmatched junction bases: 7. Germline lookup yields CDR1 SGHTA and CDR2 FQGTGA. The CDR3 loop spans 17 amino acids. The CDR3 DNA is TGTGCCAGCAGCTTATCGATTAGCGGGGGGACCACAGATACGCAGTATTTT. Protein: CASSLSISGGTTDTQYF.

The CDR3 spells CASSGIGSMAKNIQYF. The CDR3 nucleotides are TGTGCCAGTAGCGGTATTGGGAGTATGGCCAAAAACATTCAGTACTTC. V and J are TRBV19 and TRBJ2-4, with a possible D match to TRBD2 (5 bases). The V and J ends lost 6 bases and 1 base respectively, with 16 bases between them. The CDR3 contains 16 residues. The V gene's germline CDR1 is LNHDA and CDR2 SQIVND (reference sequence).

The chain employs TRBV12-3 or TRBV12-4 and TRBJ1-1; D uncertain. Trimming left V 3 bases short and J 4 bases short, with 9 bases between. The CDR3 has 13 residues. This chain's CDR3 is CASSFRGATEAFF. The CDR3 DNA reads TGTGCCAGCAGTTTCCGGGGTGCCACTGAAGCTTTCTTT.